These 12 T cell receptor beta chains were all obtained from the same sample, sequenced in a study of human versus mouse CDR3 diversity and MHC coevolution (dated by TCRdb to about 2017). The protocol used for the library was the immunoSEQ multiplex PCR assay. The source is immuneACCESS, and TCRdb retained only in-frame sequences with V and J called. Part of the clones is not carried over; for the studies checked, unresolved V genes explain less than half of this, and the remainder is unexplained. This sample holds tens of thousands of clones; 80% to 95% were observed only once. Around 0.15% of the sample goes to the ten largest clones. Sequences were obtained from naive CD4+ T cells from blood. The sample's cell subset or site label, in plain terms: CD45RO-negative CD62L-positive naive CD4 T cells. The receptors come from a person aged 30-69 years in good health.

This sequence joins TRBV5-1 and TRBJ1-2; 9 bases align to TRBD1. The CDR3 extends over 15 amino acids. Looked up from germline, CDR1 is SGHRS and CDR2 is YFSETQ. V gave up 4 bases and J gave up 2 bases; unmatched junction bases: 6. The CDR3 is CASSPGDRENYGYTF. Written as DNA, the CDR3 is TGCGCCAGCAGCCCGGGGGACAGGGAAAACTATGGCTACACCTTC.

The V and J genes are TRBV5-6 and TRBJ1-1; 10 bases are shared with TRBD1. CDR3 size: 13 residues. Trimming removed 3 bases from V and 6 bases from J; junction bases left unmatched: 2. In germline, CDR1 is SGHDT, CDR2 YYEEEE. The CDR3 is CASSYGQGAEAFF. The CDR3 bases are TGTGCCAGCAGCTACGGACAGGGGGCTGAAGCTTTCTTT.

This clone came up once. CDR3 amino acids: CASSLAGGASYEQYF. Here the CDR3 DNA reads TGTGCCAGCAGCTTAGCGGGCGGGGCGTCCTACGAGCAGTACTTC. This chain connects TRBV7-9 to TRBJ2-7; a weak D match, TRBD2 (6 bases). Between the trimmed V and J ends, which lost 0 bases and 1 base, there was a span of 10 bases. Germline V lookup: CDR1 SEHNR, CDR2 FQNEAQ (reference sequence). The CDR3 extends over 15 amino acids.

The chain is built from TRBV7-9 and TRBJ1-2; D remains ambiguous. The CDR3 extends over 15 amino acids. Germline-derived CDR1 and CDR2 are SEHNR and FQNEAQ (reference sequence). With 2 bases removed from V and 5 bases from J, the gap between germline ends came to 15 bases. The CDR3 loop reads CASSLTGGPPYGYTF. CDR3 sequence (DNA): TGTGCCAGCAGCTTAACTGGTGGGCCCCCTTATGGCTACACCTTC.

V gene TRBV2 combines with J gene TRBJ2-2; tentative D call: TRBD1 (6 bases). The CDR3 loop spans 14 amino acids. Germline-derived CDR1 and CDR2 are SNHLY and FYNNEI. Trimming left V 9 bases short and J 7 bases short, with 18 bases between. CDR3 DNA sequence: TGTGCCAGTACTCCGCAGGGGAACGGCGGGGAGCTGTTTTTT. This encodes CASTPQGNGGELFF.

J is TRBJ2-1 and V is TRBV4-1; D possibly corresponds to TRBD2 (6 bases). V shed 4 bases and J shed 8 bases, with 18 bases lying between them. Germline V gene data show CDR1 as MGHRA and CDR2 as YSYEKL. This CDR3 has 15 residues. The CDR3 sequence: CASSPRGGAGDEQFF. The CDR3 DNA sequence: TGCGCCAGCAGCCCACGAGGCGGGGCTGGCGATGAGCAGTTCTTC.

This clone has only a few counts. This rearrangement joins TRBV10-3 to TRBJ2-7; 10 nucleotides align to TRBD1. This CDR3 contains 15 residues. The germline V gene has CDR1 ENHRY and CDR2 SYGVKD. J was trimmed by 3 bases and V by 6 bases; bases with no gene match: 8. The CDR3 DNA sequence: TGTGCCATCAGACCTGGGACAGGGGCCAACTACGAGCAGTACTTC. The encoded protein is CAIRPGTGANYEQYF.

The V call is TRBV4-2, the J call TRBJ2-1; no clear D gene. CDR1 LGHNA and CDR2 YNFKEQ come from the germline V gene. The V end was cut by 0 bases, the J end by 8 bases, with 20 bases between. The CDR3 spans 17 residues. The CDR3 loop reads CASSQEVRSRGFYEQFF. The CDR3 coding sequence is TGTGCCAGCAGCCAAGAGGTCCGGTCCCGAGGTTTCTATGAGCAGTTCTTC.

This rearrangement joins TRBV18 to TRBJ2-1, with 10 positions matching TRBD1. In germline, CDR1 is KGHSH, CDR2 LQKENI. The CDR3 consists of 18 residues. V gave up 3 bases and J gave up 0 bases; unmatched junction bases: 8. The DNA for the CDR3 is TGTGCCAGCTCACCTAGGACAGGGGGTACGAGCTCCTACAATGAGCAGTTCTTC. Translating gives CASSPRTGGTSSYNEQFF.

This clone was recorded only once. The CDR3 nucleotides read TGTGCCAGCAGTGAAAATTATGCCCGGGGGACAGGACCTAACTATGGCTACACCTTC. Translating gives CASSENYARGTGPNYGYTF. The chain recombines TRBV6-1 with TRBJ1-2; 8 bases fit TRBD1. Germline loops: CDR1 MNHNS, CDR2 SASEGT. The CDR3 runs to 19 residues. V shed 2 bases, J shed 0 bases, and the junction held 14 bases outside the gene matches.

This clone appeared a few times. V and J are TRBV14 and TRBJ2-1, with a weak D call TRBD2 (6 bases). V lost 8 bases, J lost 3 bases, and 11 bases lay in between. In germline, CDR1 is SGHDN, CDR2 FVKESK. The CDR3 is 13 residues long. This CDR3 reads CASAGRLYNEQFF. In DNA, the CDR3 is TGTGCCAGCGCGGGACGCCTCTACAATGAGCAGTTCTTC.

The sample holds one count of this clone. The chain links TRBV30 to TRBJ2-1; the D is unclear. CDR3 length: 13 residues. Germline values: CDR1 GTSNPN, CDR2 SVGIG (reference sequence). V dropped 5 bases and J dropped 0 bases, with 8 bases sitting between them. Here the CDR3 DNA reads TGTGCCTGGGAGGCAAACTCCTACAATGAGCAGTTCTTC. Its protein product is CAWEANSYNEQFF.